The sequence of this TCR beta chain was determined in a study of blood T cell dynamics during melanoma immunotherapy. The study's findings and limits: PBMC repertoires of eventual disease-control patients split at W3 into clonality or diversity gains.

Time point: week 3, after first cycle of checkpoint inhibitor. Patients with prior systemic cancer treatment, concomitant immunosuppressants, or other active malignancies were excluded. This CDR3 spans 15 amino acids. Germline V gives CDR1 SGHTA, CDR2 FQGNSA. Trimming removed 4 bases from V and 3 bases from J; junction bases left unmatched: 6. This clone was counted a few times. The antigen is not known. Produced via immunoSEQ multiplex PCR; TCRdb's table is partial and in-frame only. The data contain 10,000 to 15,000 clones, around nine tenths of them singletons. The sequence was obtained from a human donor with melanoma. The sequenced sample was blood, obtained from a patient treated with checkpoint blockade. V and J are TRBV7-2 and TRBJ1-5; 7 bases are a match to TRBD1. The DNA for the CDR3 is TGTGCCAGCAGCTCACAGGGGTCCGCCAATCAGCCCCAGCATTTT. Protein sequence: CASSSQGSANQPQHF.